A single sample is the source of the 20 T cell receptor beta chains below, sequenced in a study of blood T cell repertoires in COVID-19. Sequencing was performed with immunoSEQ multiplex PCR; in TCRdb, only in-frame clones are kept and a portion is missing. In the table there are roughly 130,000 clones, roughly 90% of which are singletons. Sequenced material: peripheral blood. Source of these receptors: a man aged 50-59 years with active COVID-19.

The rearrangement joins TRBV6-5 to TRBJ2-7; D possibly corresponds to TRBD2 (6 bases). The DNA end lines up better with TRBJ2-5; the J call may be wrong. CDR3 length: 14 residues. Looked up from germline, CDR1 is MNHEY and CDR2 is SVGAGI. CDR3 nucleotides: TGTGCCAGCAGATTAGGAGGGCCACAAGAGACCCAGTACTTC. This gives the protein CASRLGGPQETQYF.

This chain connects TRBV2 to TRBJ2-7, with 12 bases aligning to TRBD2. V lost 4 bases, J lost 5 bases, and 6 bases stayed unmatched. CDR3 size: 15 residues. CDR1 is SNHLY and CDR2 is FYNNEI in the germline V gene. CDR3 loop: CASSGLAGEANEQYF. The CDR3 nucleotides read TGTGCCAGCAGTGGACTAGCGGGGGAAGCTAACGAGCAGTACTTC. The full variable domain, completed using reference TRBV2 and TRBJ2-7, is EPEVTQTPSHQVTQMGQEVILRCVPISNHLYFYWYRQILGQKVEFLVSFYNNEISEKSEIFDDQFSVERPDGSNFTLKIRSTKLEDSAMYFCASSGLAGEANEQYFGPGTRLTVT.

This chain connects TRBV6-1 to TRBJ2-7; TRBD2 is a possible D gene (5 bases). CDR1 and CDR2 from the germline V gene are MNHNS and SASEGT. Trimming stripped 2 bases from V and 5 bases from J, with 13 bases between. CDR3 size: 14 residues. The CDR3 sequence is CASSEIGLPNEQYF. CDR3 sequence (DNA): TGTGCCAGCAGTGAAATAGGACTTCCTAACGAGCAGTACTTC.

The chain employs TRBV27 and TRBJ2-7; 10 bases match TRBD2. Germline assignment: CDR1 MNHEY and CDR2 SMNVEV (reference sequence). V was clipped by 4 bases and J by 2 bases; unmatched bases: 5. The CDR3 is 15 amino acids. In DNA form, the CDR3 reads TGTGCCAGCAGTTCCCGACTAGCGGGTGCCTACGAGCAGTACTTC. The encoded protein is CASSSRLAGAYEQYF.

This clone was detected only once. The V call is TRBV12-3 or TRBV12-4, the J call TRBJ1-2; D is unresolved. The CDR3 extends over 13 amino acids. Trimming removed 6 bases at V and 7 bases at J, with 15 bases between. The CDR3, as DNA: TGTGCCAGCAGCCCGGTCGCGGGTTCTGGCTACACCTTC. The encoded protein is CASSPVAGSGYTF.

The CDR3: CASSLHLGETQYF. DNA of the CDR3: TGTGCCAGCAGTTTACATCTCGGGGAGACCCAGTACTTC. The chain joins TRBV12-3 or TRBV12-4 to TRBJ2-5; D is unclear. The CDR3 is 13 residues long. V shed 2 bases and J shed 5 bases, with 9 bases lying between them.

The chain has TRBV9 and TRBJ2-2; 7 positions match TRBD2. Germline values: CDR1 SGDLS, CDR2 YYNGEE. J gave up 5 bases and V 4 bases, and 8 bases lay outside the gene matches. The CDR3 contains 15 residues. In DNA, the CDR3 is TGTGCCAGCAGCCCCCGACTAGCCGGGACCGGGGAGCTGTTTTTT. Translated, it gives CASSPRLAGTGELFF.

The chain links TRBV19 to TRBJ2-1, with 8 positions matching TRBD2. The V and J ends lost 3 bases and 7 bases, in that order; junction bases with no gene match: 8. The germline gives CDR1 LNHDA, CDR2 SQIVND (reference sequence). The length of the CDR3 is 15 residues. CDR3: CASSISAGGGNEQFF. As DNA, the CDR3 is TGTGCCAGTAGTATTAGTGCGGGAGGAGGTAATGAGCAGTTCTTC.

The rearrangement links TRBV7-8 to TRBJ2-1; 9 bases match TRBD1. Germline V gene sequence: CDR1 SGHVS, CDR2 FQNEAQ. CDR3 length equals 15 residues. V lost 7 bases and J lost 7; bases outside the gene matches: 11. This CDR3 reads CASKAGTGRTNEQFF. CDR3 nucleotides: TGTGCCAGCAAGGCCGGGACAGGGAGGACGAATGAGCAGTTCTTC.

J is TRBJ2-6 and V is TRBV5-1, with D maybe TRBD1 (5 bases). Germline V CDR1 and CDR2: SGHRS, YFSETQ. This CDR3 comprises 18 residues. The V end lost 4 bases, the J end lost 0 bases, and 17 bases lay between the germline ends. This chain's CDR3 is CASSGQGNILSGANVLTF. CDR3 nucleotide sequence: TGCGCCAGCAGCGGCCAGGGCAACATTCTCTCTGGGGCCAACGTCCTGACTTTC.

This chain joins TRBV18 and TRBJ2-7; D is uncertain. Germline lookup yields CDR1 KGHSH and CDR2 LQKENI. V lost 5 bases and J 3 bases, leaving 11 bases between the germline ends. The CDR3 has 13 amino acids. The DNA of the CDR3 is TGTGCCAGCTCAGCACGTGCACACTACGAGCAGTACGTC. Protein sequence: CASSARAHYEQYV.

V usage is TRBV11-2 and J usage is TRBJ1-1, with D perhaps matching TRBD1 (6 bases). The CDR3 has 16 amino acids. Germline V lookup: CDR1 SGHAT, CDR2 FQNNGV. V was shortened by 1 base and J by 3 bases, with 15 bases between the two germline ends. CDR3 DNA sequence: TGTGCCAGCAGCTTAGGTTGGACAGCCGGAGACACTGAAGCTTTCTTT. Residues: CASSLGWTAGDTEAFF.

The chain links TRBV18 to TRBJ2-7; 9 bases match TRBD1. The CDR3 extends over 16 amino acids. The V and J ends lost 0 bases and 3 bases, in that order; junction bases with no gene match: 6. Germline loops: CDR1 KGHSH, CDR2 LQKENI. The CDR3 DNA reads TGTGCCAGCTCACCACCGGGACAGGGAAGGAACTACGAGCAGTACTTC. Translating it yields CASSPPGQGRNYEQYF.

V usage is TRBV12-3 or TRBV12-4 and J usage is TRBJ2-7, with D possibly matching TRBD1 (5 bases). The V gene lost 1 base and the J gene lost 3 bases, with 7 bases spanning the gap. The CDR3 extends over 13 amino acids. CDR3 sequence: CASSLGGVYEQYV. The CDR3 region has the DNA TGTGCCAGCAGTTTAGGGGGCGTCTACGAGCAGTACGTC.

This clone was found once. Other DNA sequences of this sample code for an identical CDR3. V usage is TRBV28 and J usage is TRBJ2-7, with 9 bases matching TRBD1. V shed 6 bases, J shed 0 bases, and the junction held 0 bases outside the gene matches. Germline-derived CDR1 and CDR2 are MDHEN and SYDVKM. This CDR3 spans 13 amino acids. CDR3 bases: TGTGCCAGCAGGGGACAGGGCTCCTACGAGCAGTACGTC. Residues: CASRGQGSYEQYV.

The J gene is TRBJ1-6, the V gene TRBV5-1; D remains unclear. CDR3 length equals 15 residues. V lost 8 bases to trimming and J lost 5 bases, with 17 bases between them. Germline CDR1 is SGHRS and CDR2 is YFSETQ. CDR3 nucleotide sequence: TGCGCCAGTACAGCGGGAGGACTGAATAATTCACCCCTCCACTTT. Protein product: CASTAGGLNNSPLHF.

The genes are TRBV11-3 and TRBJ2-3; D not certain. Trimming left V 4 bases short and J 2 bases short, with 13 bases between. Germline values: CDR1 SGHNT, CDR2 YENEEA. There are 15 residues in the CDR3. CDR3 nucleotide sequence: TGTGCCAGCAGCTCTTTAAAGGAGCCCACAGATACGCAGTATTTT. This sequence encodes CASSSLKEPTDTQYF. The variable domain in full, completed from reference TRBV11-3 and TRBJ2-3, reads EAGVVQSPRYKIIEKKQPVAFWCNPISGHNTLYWYLQNLGQGPELLIRYENEEAVDDSQLPKDRFSAERLKGVDSTLKIQPAELGDSAVYLCASSSLKEPTDTQYFGPGTRLTVL.

V gene TRBV10-3 combines with J gene TRBJ1-6; TRBD1 matches 8 bases. Germline CDR1 ENHRY, CDR2 SYGVKD. This CDR3 comprises 13 residues. J was trimmed by 10 bases and V by 6 bases; bases with no gene match: 5. The CDR3 region has the DNA TGTGCCATCAGCGGGACAGGCGAATCACCCCTCCACTTT. Translated, it gives CAISGTGESPLHF.

This chain links TRBV2 with TRBJ1-2; D is perhaps TRBD1 (6 bases). This CDR3 is 13 amino acids long. Trimming took off 5 bases at V and 6 bases at J, with 13 bases between the two ends. Germline values: CDR1 SNHLY, CDR2 FYNNEI. The CDR3 sequence is CASSTDRYDGYTF. The CDR3 nucleotides are TGTGCCAGCAGTACCGACAGGTACGATGGCTACACCTTC.

V is TRBV19 and J is TRBJ2-1; TRBD2 agrees at 10 bases. This CDR3 is built from 15 residues. Trimming took 7 bases from V and 0 from J; bases not matched to a gene: 3. CDR1 is LNHDA and CDR2 is SQIVND in the germline V gene (reference sequence). CDR3 DNA: TGTGCCAGTACACTAGCGGGGACCTCCTACAATGAGCAGTTCTTC. This gives the protein CASTLAGTSYNEQFF.